The entry below gives a single T cell receptor beta chain sequence along with its context. Antigen unknown. Repertoires were generated with immunoSEQ multiplex PCR, while TCRdb's copy carries only in-frame clones and drops some. The sample comprises about 110,000 clones, over 85% of which are singletons, and around 0.49% rests with the top ten. The data belong to a study of graft-versus-host responses after intestinal transplantation. Study-wide context: Multivisceral, liver-intestinal, or isolated intestinal transplants were performed in recipients. Regarding the study as a whole: An association linked early post-transplant HvG declines with peak circulating GvH clone levels.

The source of this sequence is a human donor who received an intestinal transplant. The sequencing here drew on unstimulated CD8+ T cells sorted from spleen or lymph node cells, taken before intestinal transplant.

For the CDR3, the DNA is TGTGCCAGTAGTCAGGGACAGTACACTGAAGCTTTCTTT. Translated: CASSQGQYTEAFF. The V gene is TRBV19, the J gene TRBJ1-1, with 7 bases that match TRBD1. This CDR3 has 13 amino acids. Germline-derived CDR1 and CDR2 are LNHDA and SQIVND (reference sequence). J was trimmed by 3 bases and V by 5 bases; bases with no gene match: 3.